The 16 T cell receptor beta chains in this list originate from one sample, sequenced in a study of blood T cell repertoires in COVID-19. The repertoire was sequenced with immunoSEQ multiplex PCR; TCRdb's copy has only in-frame clones and lacks some. The sample holds about 340,000 clones; under 95% are singletons and the top ten take 2.5% to 4%. What was sequenced was peripheral blood. The receptors originated from a woman under 30 who had recovered from COVID-19.

Only one count was recorded for this clone. The CDR3 carries no conserved terminal phenylalanine or tryptophan, so it likely arises from a read error. Because the CDR3's place on the DNA is in doubt, the DNA is left out and the CDR3 is given as listed by TCRdb. This chain joins TRBV30 and TRBJ2-7; whether TRBD2, the table's D call, matches the DNA was not checked. CDR1 is GTSNPN, CDR2 SVGIG, per germline (reference sequence). The CDR3 has 11 amino acids, counting both end residues. The CDR3 is CAWSVGSRLAI.

J is TRBJ1-2 and V is TRBV24-1; D remains ambiguous. This CDR3 is 16 amino acids long. V lost 2 bases to trimming and J lost 2 bases, with 14 bases between them. Germline V gene data show CDR1 as KGHDR and CDR2 as SFDVKD. CDR3 residues: CATSDWSLERNYGYTF. DNA of the CDR3: TGTGCCACCAGTGATTGGAGTCTAGAGCGCAACTATGGCTACACCTTC.

The genes are TRBV7-9 and TRBJ1-2; TRBD1 is a possible D gene (5 bases). Germline loops: CDR1 SEHNR, CDR2 FQNEAQ (reference sequence). The CDR3 sequence is 15 residues long. The V end was cut by 1 base, the J end by 2 bases, with 11 bases between. CDR3 sequence reads: CASSLGRGKNYGYTF. CDR3 in DNA: TGTGCCAGCAGCTTAGGGCGGGGGAAAAACTATGGCTACACCTTC.

This chain connects TRBV5-1 to TRBJ1-1; the match to TRBD1 covers 7 bases. J lost 2 bases, V lost 0 bases, and 4 bases had no gene match. The CDR3 has 15 residues. Germline V gene sequence: CDR1 SGHRS, CDR2 YFSETQ. The CDR3 reads CASSLGGTDNTEAFF. CDR3 nucleotides: TGCGCCAGCAGCTTGGGGGGGACAGATAACACTGAAGCTTTCTTT.

The J gene is TRBJ1-1, the V gene TRBV6-5; D not resolved. From germline, CDR1 is MNHEY and CDR2 SVGAGI. The CDR3 consists of 11 residues. Trimming took 10 bases from V and 11 from J, leaving 17 bases between them. The CDR3 sequence is CATKGEGWAFF. CDR3 nucleotides: TGTGCCACCAAAGGAGAGGGATGGGCTTTCTTT.

V gene TRBV29-1 combines with J gene TRBJ2-2; 10 bases fit TRBD1. Germline CDR1 and CDR2: SQVTM and ANQGSEA. The CDR3 totals 14 residues. The junction had 4 bases not matched to a gene; V was cut back by 7 bases and J by 2 bases. The CDR3 DNA reads as TGCAGCGCCGGGACAGGGGCAAACACCGGGGAGCTGTTTTTT. Protein product: CSAGTGANTGELFF.

This clone was recorded only once. CDR3 sequence: CASVWPGQGAEAFF. The CDR3 nucleotides read TGTGCCAGCGTTTGGCCGGGACAGGGGGCTGAAGCTTTCTTT. The V call is TRBV28, the J call TRBJ1-1; 11 bases align to TRBD1. Germline V gene data show CDR1 as MDHEN and CDR2 as SYDVKM. This CDR3 comprises 14 residues. V lost 8 bases to trimming and J lost 6 bases; unmatched junction nucleotides: 8.

The chain has TRBV19 and TRBJ2-2, with TRBD2 as a possible D gene (5 bases). V lost 2 bases to trimming and J lost 6 bases, with 10 bases between them. Germline CDR1 LNHDA, CDR2 SQIVND (reference sequence). This CDR3 contains 14 residues. CDR3 sequence (DNA): TGTGCCAGTAGTATACGGGGTAGTCCCGGGGAGCTGTTTTTT. Its translation is CASSIRGSPGELFF.

Turning to this clone: The junction and the germline gene differ at one end; a read error may be behind it. This chain joins TRBV18 and TRBJ2-5, with D perhaps TRBD1 (5 bases). The CDR3 spans 13 residues. Germline V CDR1 and CDR2: KGHSH, LQKENI. The chain's CDR3 is CATSTGIQETQYF. CDR3 DNA sequence: TGTGCCACCTCAACAGGAATACAAGAGACCCAGTACTTC.

The gene calls are TRBV5-6 and TRBJ2-1, with D unresolved. The CDR3 runs 13 residues. V lost 1 base and J 10 bases, leaving 12 bases between the germline ends. The V gene's germline CDR1 is SGHDT and CDR2 YYEEEE. CDR3 sequence: CASSLTLGDEQFF. In DNA, the CDR3 is TGTGCCAGCAGCTTGACGCTAGGTGACGAGCAGTTCTTC.

This clone has just one count. CDR3 loop: CAIRRSVTSAGNSPLHF. The CDR3 DNA is TGTGCCATCAGACGGAGCGTCACCTCAGCCGGTAATTCACCCCTCCACTTT. The chain links TRBV10-3 to TRBJ1-6; no definite D call. Germline CDR1 and CDR2: ENHRY and SYGVKD. V shed 6 bases and J shed 6 bases, with 21 bases lying between them. There are 17 residues in the CDR3.

Only a few counts were recorded for this clone. The rearrangement links TRBV6-1 to TRBJ2-7; 13 bases match TRBD2. The germline V gene encodes CDR1 MNHNS and CDR2 SASEGT. This CDR3 comprises 17 residues. The ends lost 3 bases at V and 2 bases at J; junction bases unmatched: 7. The CDR3 loop is CASSDSGGTSGAYEQYV. CDR3 nucleotide sequence: TGTGCCAGCAGTGATTCGGGGGGGACTAGCGGGGCCTACGAGCAGTACGTC.

J is TRBJ1-2 and V is TRBV9, with a tentative D call TRBD1 (5 bases). CDR1 and CDR2 from the germline V gene are SGDLS and YYNGEE. Trimming shortened V by 0 bases and J by 8 bases, and 11 bases separated the two germline ends. The CDR3 is 13 residues long. CDR3 in amino acids: CASSVVTGGGYTF. The CDR3 DNA is TGTGCCAGCAGCGTAGTAACAGGTGGCGGCTACACCTTC.

The chain has TRBV3-1 (or the pseudogene TRBV3-2) and TRBJ2-3, with a possible D match to TRBD2 (5 bases). This CDR3 is 15 amino acids long. With 0 bases removed from V and 2 bases from J, the gap between germline ends came to 9 bases. In germline, CDR1 is LGHDT, CDR2 YNNKEL (reference sequence). CDR3 nucleotide sequence: TGTGCCAGCAGCCAAGATCGGGGAGCCACAGATACGCAGTATTTT. Protein sequence: CASSQDRGATDTQYF.

The gene calls are TRBV27 and TRBJ2-1; the match to TRBD2 covers 11 bases. Germline CDR1 is MNHEY and CDR2 is SMNVEV (reference sequence). With 1 base clipped from V and 6 bases from J, the junction kept 2 bases outside the gene matches. The CDR3 extends over 15 amino acids. The CDR3 DNA follows: TGTGCCAGCAGTTTATTCGGGACTAGCGGCAATGAGCAGTTCTTC. This codes for CASSLFGTSGNEQFF.

The chain recombines TRBV27 with TRBJ2-7; 9 bases align to TRBD1. Germline V gives CDR1 MNHEY, CDR2 SMNVEV (reference sequence). After removal of 3 bases from V and 8 bases from J, the junction contained 14 bases not matched to a gene. The CDR3 is 16 amino acids. In DNA form, the CDR3 reads TGTGCCAGCAGTTTTGCGGGACAGGGTCAAGCGGTAAAGCAGTACGTC. This translates into CASSFAGQGQAVKQYV.